The TCR beta chain under discussion was sequenced for a study of blood T cell repertoires in COVID-19. Study as a whole: There were acute and convalescent COVID-19 samples, and they came from the United States, Italy and Spain. In each case, the material was cDNA or gDNA derived from T cells, B-cell-depleted T cells, or PBMCs.

CDR3 length: 17 residues. Per germline, CDR1 LGHNA and CDR2 YNFKEQ. V shed 4 bases, J shed 3 bases, and the junction held 15 bases outside the gene matches. As handled by the study authors: Quantification of nucleated cells was approximated via reference gene primer amplification. TCRdb's table, derived via immunoSEQ multiplex PCR, lists solely in-frame clones and lacks some. V and J calls and clone size follow that table, whereas D and trimming were derived from the DNA. The table records 250,000 to 350,000 clones, about 89% of them present only once. This receptor was identified in a man between 18 and 35 years old who had recovered from COVID-19. V is TRBV4-2 and J is TRBJ2-7; TRBD1 matches 7 bases. Material for sequencing was peripheral blood. The DNA of the CDR3 is TGTGCCAGCAGCCCCGAAGGACAGGACACACTCAACTACGAGCAGTACTTC. This codes for CASSPEGQDTLNYEQYF.